The TCR beta chain described here comes from a study of cytomegalovirus exposure and HLA in healthy donors. The PCR used 60 Vbeta and 13 Jbeta primers. Measured with immunoSEQ multiplex PCR; TCRdb has only the in-frame clones, and not every one. The top ten clones hold around 2.1% of a sample with 200,000 or so clones, around 81% of them seen once. Germline values: CDR1 SGHTA, CDR2 FQGTGA. V lost 8 bases, J lost 13 bases, and 14 bases lay in between. The CDR3 loop spans 10 amino acids. The gene calls are TRBV7-3 and TRBJ1-2; no clear D. The specimen sequenced was PBMCs. This receptor was identified in a woman under 30 in good health and CMV-seropositive. The CDR3 spells CASGLCTSTF. CDR3 bases: TGTGCCAGCGGCCTTTGTACCTCCACCTTC.